The clone carrying this TCR beta chain was observed at least ten times. The antigen is not known. This sample was taken from a study of identical twins. The study, taken as a whole, reports: Cord blood beta clonotypes that were abundant carried fewer insertions, and memory repertoires showed no such trend. Out-of-frame TCR alpha sharing in monozygotic twins exceeded recombination model predictions.

TCRdb redid the calling of the 5' RACE reads with MiXCR, one entry per CDR3 protein. The sample comprises 200,000 to 250,000 distinct CDR3 sequences, 7.5% of which are singletons, and roughly 5% rests with the top ten. The germline V and J ends were trimmed by 7 bases and 0 bases, with 16 bases remaining between them. Germline CDR1 reads SEHNR; CDR2 reads FQNEAQ (reference sequence). The CDR3 totals 16 residues. This sample was shared with a second study, whose subject was yellow fever vaccine responses in identical twins.

Sequencing input: CD8+ T cells sorted from blood. The receptor's source is a woman younger than 30 in good health. The V and J genes are TRBV7-9 and TRBJ2-1; no reliable D call. The CDR3 sequence is CASNPMWASSYNEQFF. CDR3 DNA: TGTGCCAGCAACCCTATGTGGGCAAGCTCCTACAATGAGCAGTTCTTC. The full variable domain, with the rest looked up from reference TRBV7-9 and TRBJ2-1, is DTGVSQNPRHKITKRGQNVTFRCDPISEHNRLYWYRQTLGQGPEFLTYFQNEAQLEKSRLLSDRFSAERPKGSFSTLEIQRTEQGDSAMYLCASNPMWASSYNEQFFGPGTRLTVL.